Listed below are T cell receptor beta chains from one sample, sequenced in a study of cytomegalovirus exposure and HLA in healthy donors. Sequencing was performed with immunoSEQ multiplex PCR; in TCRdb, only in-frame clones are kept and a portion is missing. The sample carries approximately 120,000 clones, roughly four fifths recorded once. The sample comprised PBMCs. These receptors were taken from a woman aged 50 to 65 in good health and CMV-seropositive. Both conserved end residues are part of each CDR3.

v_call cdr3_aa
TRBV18 CASSPQFLGTGHQPQHF
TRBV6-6 CASSYNTPGNTIYF
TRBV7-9 CASSLGFRGQRNQPQHF
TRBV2 CASMTGPGGHEQYF
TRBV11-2 CASSRDNSYEQYF
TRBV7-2 CASSPTQGAFNEQFF
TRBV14 CASSQFAGGREQYF
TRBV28 CASSLPTGLTDTQYF
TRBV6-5 CASSATGNQPQHF
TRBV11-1 CASSLGQSTGYEQYF
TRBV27 CASGKQGPYEQYF
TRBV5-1 CASSLAAGAGGQETQYF
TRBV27 CASRKQGYQETQYF
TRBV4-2 CASSQVTGRGSGNTIYF
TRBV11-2 CASSLRGSENSPLHF
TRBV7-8 CASSFAGVNTGELFF
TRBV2 CASSDRGNTYNSPLHF
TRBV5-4 CASSLAQSYGYTF
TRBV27 CAIQGGNEQLF
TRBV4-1 CASSPQGNRGRLPGELFF
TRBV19 CASSIGPAGLAGGLYEQYF
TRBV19 CASSIWTGVTSNSNQPQHF
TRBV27 CASSLEGYRGELFF
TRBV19 CASGQGNYEQYF
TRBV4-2 CASSQFAYGGGSYEQYF
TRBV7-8 CASSLQGGNGNTIYF
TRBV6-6 CASSALDRAHEQYF
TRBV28 CASSSGQGRYEQYF
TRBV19 CASSIPGNYGYTF
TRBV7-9 CASAEFRDYPRNEQFF
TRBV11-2 CASSFPGGAYNEQFF
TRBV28 CASSLFPRDRGSNQPQHF
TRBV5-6 CASSQWDRGYEQYF
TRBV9 CASSVRDRAYGYTF
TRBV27 CASSSRGGGGRKQYF
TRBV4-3 CASSQDFGTGGNEQFF
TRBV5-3 CARSALLRGVGQPQHF
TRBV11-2 CASSFLVLRGYNEQFF
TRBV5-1 CASSPRGGDTQYF
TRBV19 CASSLPGQPLDTQYF
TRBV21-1 CASSKDRGQGVDGYTF
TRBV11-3 CASSFRGGQGYEQFF
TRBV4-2 CASSQAPGQRTVLRTF
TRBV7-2 CASSLGGRTGEKLFF
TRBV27 CASSLRALAYEQYF
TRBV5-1 CASSIGLAGGGQETQYF
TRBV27 CASRTLTGAQETQYF
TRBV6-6 CASLGRGHQETQYF
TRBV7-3 CASSPGHIGTEAFF